The next 20 T cell receptor beta chains were all read from a single sample in a study of cytomegalovirus exposure and HLA in healthy donors (dated by TCRdb to 2016 to 2017). Receptors were amplified or captured by the immunoSEQ multiplex PCR assay. For the multiplex PCR, a mixture combining 60 forward primers for TCR Vbeta segments and 13 reverse primers for TCR Jbeta segments was used. TCRdb retrieved this table from immuneACCESS and kept in-frame rearrangements only. Not all clones are present; in checked studies, unresolved V genes account for under half, and no reason is known for the remainder. The sample yields roughly 110,000 clones; around 77% were counted once. Jointly, the top ten make up approximately 5% of the sample. Sequenced sample: PBMCs. These receptors were obtained from a woman in her twenties or thirties in good health and CMV-seropositive.

This chain uses TRBV6-6 with TRBJ2-3; 13 bases match TRBD2. V lost 5 bases and J lost 3; bases outside the gene matches: 5. The V gene's germline CDR1 is MNHNY and CDR2 SVGAGI (reference sequence). CDR3 size: 16 residues. CDR3 nucleotide sequence: TGTGCCAGCAGTCGGACTAGCGGGAGTGCGACAGATACGCAGTATTTT. This codes for CASSRTSGSATDTQYF.

J is TRBJ1-1 and V is TRBV11-2; D unresolved. Looked up from germline, CDR1 is SGHAT and CDR2 is FQNNGV. Trimming pared 8 bases from V and 0 bases from J, leaving 10 bases between. There are 13 residues in the CDR3. The chain's CDR3 is CASGIQVNTEAFF. DNA for the CDR3: TGTGCCAGCGGAATTCAGGTGAACACTGAAGCTTTCTTT.

In its sample, this clone was seen once. The chain combines TRBV10-3 with TRBJ2-7, with 10 bases aligning to TRBD1. The germline V gene encodes CDR1 ENHRY and CDR2 SYGVKD. V trimming: 10 bases; J trimming: 6 bases; junction bases outside the gene matches: 15. CDR3 length: 15 amino acids. In DNA form, the CDR3 reads TGTGCCACCAGCGAGGGTGGGACAGGGGTTGGCGAGCAGTACTTC. It yields the protein CATSEGGTGVGEQYF.

The chain uses TRBV4-2 and TRBJ2-2; D is unclear. Germline V gene lookup returns CDR1 LGHNA and CDR2 YNFKEQ. The V and J ends lost 0 bases and 2 bases respectively, with 4 bases between them. CDR3 size: 14 residues. CDR3 DNA sequence: TGTGCCAGCAGCCAAGATTATAACACCGGGGAGCTGTTTTTT. It translates to CASSQDYNTGELFF.

This chain connects TRBV10-1 to TRBJ1-1, with a tentative D call TRBD1 (5 bases). V gave up 0 bases and J gave up 0 bases, with 8 bases separating them. From germline, CDR1 is WNHNN and CDR2 SYGVQD (reference sequence). The CDR3 length is 15 residues. Here the CDR3 DNA reads TGCGCCAGCAGTGAGTCAACAGGTATGAACACTGAAGCTTTCTTT. Residues: CASSESTGMNTEAFF.

V gene TRBV5-6 combines with J gene TRBJ2-1; 7 nucleotides align to TRBD2. Germline trimming cut 2 bases from V and 6 bases from J; bases unmatched to any gene: 2. CDR3 size: 13 residues. Germline lookup yields CDR1 SGHDT and CDR2 YYEEEE. Here the CDR3 reads CASSFWEGNEQFF. CDR3 sequence (DNA): TGTGCCAGCAGCTTTTGGGAGGGCAATGAGCAGTTCTTC.

J is TRBJ2-5 and V is TRBV20-1, with D uncertain. The CDR3 spans 11 residues. Deletions cut 4 bases from V and 5 bases from J, with 8 bases between. The V gene's germline CDR1 is DFQATT and CDR2 SNEGSKA (reference sequence). CDR3 in amino acids: CSATGWETQYF. CDR3 DNA sequence: TGCAGTGCTACCGGGTGGGAGACCCAGTACTTC.

This clone was seen a handful of times. The chain combines TRBV7-3 with TRBJ2-7; 7 nucleotides match TRBD2. The germline CDR1 and CDR2 sequences are SGHTA and FQGTGA. V gave up 5 bases and J gave up 5 bases; unmatched junction bases: 9. The CDR3 has 14 residues. CDR3 coding DNA: TGTGCCAGCAGCCCAATGGGGGGGAGCGACGAGCAGTACTTC. Translation: CASSPMGGSDEQYF.

There are a few counts of this clone. The V gene is TRBV7-9, the J gene TRBJ2-3; 9 nucleotides agree with TRBD1. From germline, CDR1 is SEHNR and CDR2 FQNEAQ (reference sequence). The CDR3 sequence is 18 residues long. J lost 8 bases, V lost 0 bases, and 15 bases had no gene match. The CDR3 DNA follows: TGTGCCAGCAGCTTAGCGGTCTTGAGACAGGGGGTGGTCGGTACGCAGTATTTT. It translates to CASSLAVLRQGVVGTQYF.

As concerns this clone: Its ends do not fully match the called genes, so a read error is possible. J is TRBJ2-1 and V is TRBV7-9; 8 bases match TRBD2. The CDR3 runs to 11 residues. In germline, CDR1 is SEHNR, CDR2 FQNEAQ (reference sequence). The chain's CDR3 is CSSSLSGRRFF. The CDR3 region has the DNA TGTTCCAGCAGCCTAAGCGGGAGAAGGTTCTTC.

This sequence joins TRBV5-4 and TRBJ2-3; weak D call: TRBD1 (5 bases). Germline assignment: CDR1 SGHNT and CDR2 YYREEE (reference sequence). CDR3 length equals 14 residues. Trimming pared 5 bases from V and 0 bases from J, leaving 10 bases between. CDR3 nucleotides: TGTGCCAGCAGGGGGCTCCTTAGCACAGATACGCAGTATTTT. Its translation is CASRGLLSTDTQYF.

The chain is built from TRBV27 and TRBJ1-1; 7 nucleotides agree with TRBD1. Unmatched junction bases numbered 1, after V lost 0 bases and J lost 3 bases. Germline CDR1 MNHEY, CDR2 SMNVEV (reference sequence). The CDR3 length is 14 residues. The CDR3 here is CASSLSGGYTEAFF. In DNA form, the CDR3 reads TGTGCCAGCAGTTTATCAGGGGGCTACACTGAAGCTTTCTTT.

The chain joins TRBV11-3 to TRBJ2-1; D possibly corresponds to TRBD2 (6 bases). Trimming cost V 2 bases and J 0 bases, with 14 bases left between them. The germline CDR1 and CDR2 sequences are SGHNT and YENEEA. The CDR3 consists of 17 residues. The CDR3 coding sequence is TGTGCCAGCAGCTTACTGGGGGGAGCGAACTCCTACAATGAGCAGTTCTTC. It codes for CASSLLGGANSYNEQFF.

V usage is TRBV7-9 and J usage is TRBJ1-2; tentatively, D is TRBD1 (5 bases). The CDR3 extends over 13 amino acids. V dropped 6 bases and J dropped 6 bases, with 14 bases sitting between them. In germline, CDR1 is SEHNR, CDR2 FQNEAQ (reference sequence). The chain's CDR3 is CASRIDSANGYTF. CDR3 DNA: TGTGCCAGCAGGATCGACAGCGCGAATGGCTACACCTTC.

This chain links TRBV4-2 with TRBJ2-3; D not certain. The CDR3 contains 13 residues. Germline V lookup: CDR1 LGHNA, CDR2 YNFKEQ. Trimming removed 0 bases at V and 4 bases at J, with 5 bases between. CDR3 protein: CASSQDLADTQYF. For the CDR3, the DNA is TGTGCCAGCAGCCAAGACTTAGCAGATACGCAGTATTTT.

V gene TRBV4-1 combines with J gene TRBJ2-2, with TRBD2 matching 8 bases. The CDR3 runs 15 residues. With 3 bases clipped from V and 7 bases from J, the junction kept 7 bases outside the gene matches. Germline V gene sequence: CDR1 MGHRA, CDR2 YSYEKL. The CDR3 nucleotides read TGCGCCAGCAGCCACGCCGGGACTAGTAACGGGGAGCTGTTTTTT. Its translation: CASSHAGTSNGELFF.

This rearrangement joins TRBV5-4 to TRBJ1-1; the D gene is possibly TRBD1 (5 bases). The CDR3 has 15 amino acids. V lost 0 bases and J 10 bases, leaving 19 bases between the germline ends. The germline CDR1 and CDR2 sequences are SGHNT and YYREEE (reference sequence). The CDR3 sequence: CASSLVGEGSTRAFF. The CDR3 bases are TGTGCCAGCAGCTTGGTGGGGGAGGGGTCAACCAGAGCTTTCTTT.

The rearrangement uses TRBV11-2 and TRBJ2-3, with TRBD2 matching 9 bases. Trimming removed 4 bases from V and 3 bases from J; junction bases left unmatched: 8. There are 16 residues in the CDR3. From germline, CDR1 is SGHAT and CDR2 FQNNGV. The CDR3 loop reads CASSSGPGLATDTQYF. The CDR3, as DNA: TGTGCCAGCAGCTCAGGACCGGGACTAGCTACAGATACGCAGTATTTT.

The V call is TRBV6-1, the J call TRBJ1-5, with a tentative D call TRBD1 (5 bases). The CDR3 has 15 amino acids. Trimming took off 6 bases at V and 6 bases at J, with 18 bases between the two ends. Germline loops: CDR1 MNHNS, CDR2 SASEGT. CDR3 sequence reads: CASSPPGGGIQPQHF. CDR3 nucleotide sequence: TGTGCCAGCAGCCCCCCCGGGGGTGGTATTCAGCCCCAGCATTTT.

The chain recombines TRBV4-1 with TRBJ1-6, with 8 bases fitting TRBD1. CDR1 is MGHRA and CDR2 is YSYEKL in the germline V gene. The V segment lost 3 bases and the J segment 7 bases; nucleotides outside the gene matches: 8. The CDR3 has 16 amino acids. The CDR3 nucleotides are TGCGCCAGCAGCCACGGTCAGGGGGCCGGGAATTCACCCCTCCACTTT. Amino acids: CASSHGQGAGNSPLHF.